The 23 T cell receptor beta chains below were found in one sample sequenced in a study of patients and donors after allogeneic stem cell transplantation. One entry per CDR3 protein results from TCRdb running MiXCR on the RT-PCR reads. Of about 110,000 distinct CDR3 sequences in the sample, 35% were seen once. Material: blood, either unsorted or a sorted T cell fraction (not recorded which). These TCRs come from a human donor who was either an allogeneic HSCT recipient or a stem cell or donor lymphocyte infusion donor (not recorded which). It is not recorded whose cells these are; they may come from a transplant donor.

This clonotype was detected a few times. The CDR3 DNA reads as TGCAGTGCTACGGGGACAGACCTGACTAATGAAAAACTGTTTTTT. Encoded protein: CSATGTDLTNEKLFF. The chain has TRBV20-1 and TRBJ1-4, with 7 bases fitting TRBD1. This CDR3 region has 15 residues. Germline V gives CDR1 DFQATT, CDR2 SNEGSKA (reference sequence). V shed 4 bases and J 2 bases; nucleotides not matched to a gene: 7.

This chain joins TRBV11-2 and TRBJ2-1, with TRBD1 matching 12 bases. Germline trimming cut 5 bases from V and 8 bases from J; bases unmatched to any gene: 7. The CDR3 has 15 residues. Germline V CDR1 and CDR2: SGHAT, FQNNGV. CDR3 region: CASSPIGTGGHEQFF. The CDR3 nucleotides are TGTGCCAGCAGCCCGATCGGGACAGGGGGCCATGAGCAGTTCTTC.

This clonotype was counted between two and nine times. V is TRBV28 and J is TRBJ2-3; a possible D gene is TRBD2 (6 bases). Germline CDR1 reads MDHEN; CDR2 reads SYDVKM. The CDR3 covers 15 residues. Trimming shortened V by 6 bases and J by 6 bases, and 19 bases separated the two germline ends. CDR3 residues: CASRIWRGSGDTQYF. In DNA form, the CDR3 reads TGTGCCAGCAGAATTTGGAGGGGTTCGGGGGATACGCAGTATTTT.

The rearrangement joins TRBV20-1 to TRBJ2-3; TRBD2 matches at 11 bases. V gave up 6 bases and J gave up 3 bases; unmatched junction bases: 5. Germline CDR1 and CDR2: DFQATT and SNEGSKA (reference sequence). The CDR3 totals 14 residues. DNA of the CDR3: TGCAGTGCCAAAACTAGCGGGAGAACAGATACGCAGTATTTT. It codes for CSAKTSGRTDTQYF.

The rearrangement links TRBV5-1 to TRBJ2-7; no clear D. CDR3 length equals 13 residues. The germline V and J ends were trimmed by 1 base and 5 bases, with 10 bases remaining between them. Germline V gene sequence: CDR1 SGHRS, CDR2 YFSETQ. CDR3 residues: CASSLIWEHEQYF. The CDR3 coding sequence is TGCGCCAGCAGCTTGATCTGGGAACACGAGCAGTACTTC.

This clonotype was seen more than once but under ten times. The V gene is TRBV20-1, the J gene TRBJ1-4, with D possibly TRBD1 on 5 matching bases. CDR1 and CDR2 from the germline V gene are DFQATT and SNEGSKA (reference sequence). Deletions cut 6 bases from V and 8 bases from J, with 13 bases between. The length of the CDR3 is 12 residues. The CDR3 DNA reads TGCAGTGCAGGCACTAAGGGGGAAAAACTGTTTTTT. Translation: CSAGTKGEKLFF.

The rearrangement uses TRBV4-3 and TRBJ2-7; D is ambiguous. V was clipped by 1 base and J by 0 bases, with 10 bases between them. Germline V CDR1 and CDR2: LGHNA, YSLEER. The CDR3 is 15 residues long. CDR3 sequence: CASSQGYTVSYEQYF. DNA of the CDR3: TGCGCCAGCAGCCAAGGATATACGGTCTCCTACGAGCAGTACTTC.

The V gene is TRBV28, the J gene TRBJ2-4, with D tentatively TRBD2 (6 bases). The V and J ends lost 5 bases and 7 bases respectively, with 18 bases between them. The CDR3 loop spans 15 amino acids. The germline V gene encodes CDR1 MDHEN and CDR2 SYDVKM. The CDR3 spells CASSTPGLSGNIQYF. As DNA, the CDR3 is TGTGCCAGCAGTACCCCGGGACTCTCTGGGAACATTCAGTACTTC.

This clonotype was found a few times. Written as DNA, the CDR3 is TGTGCCAGCAGCCACGCAAGATATGGCTACACCTTC. The encoded protein is CASSHARYGYTF. The rearrangement links TRBV11-3 to TRBJ1-2; D ambiguous. Germline values: CDR1 SGHNT, CDR2 YENEEA. Trimming shortened V by 5 bases and J by 5 bases, and 9 bases separated the two germline ends. CDR3 size: 12 residues.

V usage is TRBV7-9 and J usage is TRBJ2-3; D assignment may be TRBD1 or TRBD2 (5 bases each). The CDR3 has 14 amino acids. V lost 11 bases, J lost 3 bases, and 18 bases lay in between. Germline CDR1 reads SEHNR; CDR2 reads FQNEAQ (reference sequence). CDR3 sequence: CAPLARGGTDTQYF. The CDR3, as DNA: TGTGCCCCCTTAGCACGGGGCGGGACAGATACGCAGTATTTT.

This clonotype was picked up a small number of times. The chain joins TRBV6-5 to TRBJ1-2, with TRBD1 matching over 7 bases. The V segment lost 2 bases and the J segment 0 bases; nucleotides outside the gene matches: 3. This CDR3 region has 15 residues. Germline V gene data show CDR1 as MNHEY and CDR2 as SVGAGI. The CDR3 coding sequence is TGTGCCAGCAGTTACACCGGGACAGCTAACTATGGCTACACCTTC. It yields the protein CASSYTGTANYGYTF.

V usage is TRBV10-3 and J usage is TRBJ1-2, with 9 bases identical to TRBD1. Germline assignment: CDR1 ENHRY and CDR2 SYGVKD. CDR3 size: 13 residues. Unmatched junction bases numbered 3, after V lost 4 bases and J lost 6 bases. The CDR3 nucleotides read TGTGCCATCAGTGTTACAGGGGGCGATGGCTACACCTTC. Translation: CAISVTGGDGYTF.

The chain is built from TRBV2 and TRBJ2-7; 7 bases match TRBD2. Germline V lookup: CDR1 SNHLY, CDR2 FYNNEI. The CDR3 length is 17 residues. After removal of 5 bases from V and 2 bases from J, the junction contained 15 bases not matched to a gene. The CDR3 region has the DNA TGTGCCAGCAGTTCCGGCTTTGGGCGGGAGCGGCCCTACGAGCAGTACTTC. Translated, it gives CASSSGFGRERPYEQYF.

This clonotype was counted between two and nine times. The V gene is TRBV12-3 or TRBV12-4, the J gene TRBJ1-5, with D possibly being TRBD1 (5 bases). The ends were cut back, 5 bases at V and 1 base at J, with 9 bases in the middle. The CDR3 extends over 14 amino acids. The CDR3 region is CASSQHRSNQPQHF. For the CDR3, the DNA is TGTGCCAGCAGTCAGCACAGGAGCAATCAGCCCCAGCATTTT.

The CDR3 is CASSYTETDTQYF. DNA of the CDR3: TGTGCCAGCAGTTACACGGAGACAGATACGCAGTATTTT. V is TRBV6-6 and J is TRBJ2-3; D call uncertain. V was shortened by 2 bases and J by 3 bases, with 6 bases between the two germline ends. The germline CDR1 and CDR2 sequences are MNHNY and SVGAGI (reference sequence). The CDR3 spans 13 residues.

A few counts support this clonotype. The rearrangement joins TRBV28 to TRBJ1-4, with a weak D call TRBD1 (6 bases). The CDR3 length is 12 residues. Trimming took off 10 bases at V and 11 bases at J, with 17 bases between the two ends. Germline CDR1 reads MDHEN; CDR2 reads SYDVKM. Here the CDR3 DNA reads TGTGCCACTAGGTGGGGGGGCTGGAAACTGTTTTTT. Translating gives CATRWGGWKLFF. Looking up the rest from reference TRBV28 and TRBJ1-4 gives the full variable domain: DVKVTQSSRYLVKRTGEKVFLECVQDMDHENMFWYRQDPGLGLRLIYFSYDVKMKEKGDIPEGYSVSREKKERFSLILESASTNQTSMYLCATRWGGWKLFFGSGTQLSVL.

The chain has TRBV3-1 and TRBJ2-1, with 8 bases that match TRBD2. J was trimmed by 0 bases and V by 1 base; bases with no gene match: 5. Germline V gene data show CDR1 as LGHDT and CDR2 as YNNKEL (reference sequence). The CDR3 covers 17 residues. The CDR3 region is CASSQALSGSSYNEQFF. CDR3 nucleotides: TGTGCCAGCAGCCAAGCCTTAAGCGGGAGCTCCTACAATGAGCAGTTCTTC.

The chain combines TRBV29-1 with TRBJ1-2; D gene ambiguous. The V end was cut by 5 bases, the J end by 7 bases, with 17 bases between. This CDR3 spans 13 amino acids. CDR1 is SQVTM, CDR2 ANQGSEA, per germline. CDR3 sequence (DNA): TGCAGCGTTCTCTCTCCGACGGGTCCTGGCTACACCTTC. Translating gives CSVLSPTGPGYTF.

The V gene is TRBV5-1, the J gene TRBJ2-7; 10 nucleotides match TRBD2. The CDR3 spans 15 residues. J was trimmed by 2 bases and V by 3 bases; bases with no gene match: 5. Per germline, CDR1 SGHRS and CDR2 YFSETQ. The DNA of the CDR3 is TGCGCCAGCAGCTCCCCGGGACTAGCGACCTACGAGCAGTACTTC. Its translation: CASSSPGLATYEQYF.

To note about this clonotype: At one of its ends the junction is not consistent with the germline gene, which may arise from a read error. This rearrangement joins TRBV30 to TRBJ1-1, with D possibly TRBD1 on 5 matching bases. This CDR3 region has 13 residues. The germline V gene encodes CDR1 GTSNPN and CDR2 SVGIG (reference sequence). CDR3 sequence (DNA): TGTGCCTGCTCGACAGTGACGAACACTGAAGCTTTATTT. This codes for CACSTVTNTEALF. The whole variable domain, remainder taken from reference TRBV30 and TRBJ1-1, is SQTIHQWPATLVQPVGSPLSLECTVEGTSNPNLYWYRQAAGRGLQLLFYSVGIGQISSEVPQNLSASRPQDRQFILSSKKLLLSDSGFYLCACSTVTNTEALFGQGTRLTVV.

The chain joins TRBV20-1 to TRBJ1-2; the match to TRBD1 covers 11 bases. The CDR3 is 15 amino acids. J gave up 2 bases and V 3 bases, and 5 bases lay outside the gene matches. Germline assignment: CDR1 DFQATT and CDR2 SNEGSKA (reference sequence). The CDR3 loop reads CSASWDRGKNYGYTF. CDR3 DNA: TGCAGTGCTAGCTGGGACAGGGGGAAAAACTATGGCTACACCTTC.

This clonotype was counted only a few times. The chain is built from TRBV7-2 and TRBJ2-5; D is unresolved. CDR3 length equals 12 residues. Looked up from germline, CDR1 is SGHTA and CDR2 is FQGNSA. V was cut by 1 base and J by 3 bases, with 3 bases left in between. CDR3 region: CASSLGEETQYF. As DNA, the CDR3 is TGTGCCAGCAGCTTAGGAGAAGAGACCCAGTACTTC.

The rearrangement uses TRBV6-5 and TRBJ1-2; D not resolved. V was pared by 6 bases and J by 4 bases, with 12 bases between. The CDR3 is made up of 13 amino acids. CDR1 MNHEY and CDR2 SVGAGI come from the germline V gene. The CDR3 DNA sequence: TGTGCCAGCAGCCAAGGCGCAGTCTATGGCTACACCTTC. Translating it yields CASSQGAVYGYTF.